The 9 T cell receptor beta chains listed next were all sequenced from one sample in a study of cytomegalovirus exposure and HLA in healthy donors. Produced via immunoSEQ multiplex PCR; TCRdb's table is partial and in-frame only. The sample has approximately 120,000 clones, around 90% seen once. Input material: PBMCs. These receptors all stem from a woman younger than 30 in good health and CMV-seronegative.

The rearrangement joins TRBV7-8 to TRBJ2-5; a weak D match, TRBD1 (5 bases). Germline V gene data show CDR1 as SGHVS and CDR2 as FQNEAQ. CDR3 length: 16 amino acids. Deletions cut 2 bases from V and 7 bases from J, with 20 bases between. The CDR3 region has the DNA TGTGCCAGCAGCTTATACCGAGCCGCAGGGATAGGGACCCAGTACTTC. Protein sequence: CASSLYRAAGIGTQYF.

The chain carries TRBV7-2 and TRBJ2-7; 7 nucleotides match TRBD2. Germline V gene sequence: CDR1 SGHTA, CDR2 FQGNSA. This CDR3 has 15 amino acids. The V and J ends lost 4 bases and 2 bases, in that order; junction bases with no gene match: 8. The CDR3 sequence: CASSSVAGLAYEQYF. The DNA for the CDR3 is TGTGCCAGCAGCTCCGTAGCGGGCCTTGCCTACGAGCAGTACTTC.

The gene calls are TRBV28 and TRBJ1-4; a possible D gene is TRBD1 (5 bases). V was trimmed by 5 bases and J by 7 bases, leaving 17 bases between them. Germline values: CDR1 MDHEN, CDR2 SYDVKM. There are 15 residues in the CDR3. CDR3 bases: TGTGCCAGCAGTGGGCGGGACTCTGGTATTGAAAAACTGTTTTTT. It codes for CASSGRDSGIEKLFF.

This clone was seen a single time. The chain links TRBV19 to TRBJ2-2; 8 bases map to TRBD1. The CDR3 totals 18 residues. Unmatched junction bases numbered 16, after V lost 5 bases and J lost 5 bases. CDR1 and CDR2 from the germline V gene are LNHDA and SQIVND (reference sequence). The CDR3 bases are TGTGCCAGTAGTGGGGTCTACCAGGGACAGGAACGGACCGGGGAGCTGTTTTTT. Its translation: CASSGVYQGQERTGELFF.

The chain links TRBV19 to TRBJ2-1, with TRBD2 matching over 12 bases. CDR1 and CDR2 (germline): LNHDA, SQIVND (reference sequence). Trimming removed 4 bases from V and 5 bases from J; junction bases left unmatched: 3. The CDR3 has 15 residues. In DNA form, the CDR3 reads TGTGCCAGTAGTAGGCGGACTAGCGGGGACAATGAGCAGTTCTTC. This sequence encodes CASSRRTSGDNEQFF. Full variable domain (remainder filled in from reference TRBV19 and TRBJ2-1): DGGITQSPKYLFRKEGQNVTLSCEQNLNHDAMYWYRQDPGQGLRLIYYSQIVNDFQKGDIAEGYSVSREKKESFPLTVTSAQKNPTAFYLCASSRRTSGDNEQFFGPGTRLTVL.

In nucleotides, the CDR3 is TGTGCCATCATGTTGGACAGTATGAACACTGAAGCTTTCTTT. This translates into CAIMLDSMNTEAFF. V usage is TRBV10-3 and J usage is TRBJ1-1; D is perhaps TRBD1 (6 bases). The length of the CDR3 is 14 residues. Germline V CDR1 and CDR2: ENHRY, SYGVKD. The V and J ends lost 7 bases and 0 bases respectively, with 12 bases between them.

The rearrangement joins TRBV28 to TRBJ2-1; 11 bases line up with TRBD2. The CDR3 covers 16 residues. Germline V lookup: CDR1 MDHEN, CDR2 SYDVKM. V lost 5 bases, J lost 3 bases, and 6 bases stayed unmatched. The CDR3 protein is CASSPRLAGIYNEQFF. The DNA for the CDR3 is TGTGCCAGCAGTCCTCGACTAGCGGGGATCTACAATGAGCAGTTCTTC.

The chain links TRBV27 to TRBJ2-3, with 10 bases aligning to TRBD1. CDR3 length: 14 amino acids. Germline V gives CDR1 MNHEY, CDR2 SMNVEV (reference sequence). Trimming removed 5 bases from V and 5 bases from J; junction bases left unmatched: 4. CDR3 in amino acids: CASSPGQGVDTQYF. CDR3 in DNA: TGTGCCAGCAGTCCTGGACAGGGGGTAGATACGCAGTATTTT.

The V call is TRBV6-9, the J call TRBJ2-3, with unresolved D. The germline V gene has CDR1 MNHGY and CDR2 SVAAGI. Trimming removed 10 bases at V and 5 bases at J, with 16 bases between. The CDR3 length is 13 residues. CDR3 region: CANNSLLGDTQYF. As DNA, the CDR3 is TGTGCCAACAACAGCCTCTTGGGAGATACGCAGTATTTT.